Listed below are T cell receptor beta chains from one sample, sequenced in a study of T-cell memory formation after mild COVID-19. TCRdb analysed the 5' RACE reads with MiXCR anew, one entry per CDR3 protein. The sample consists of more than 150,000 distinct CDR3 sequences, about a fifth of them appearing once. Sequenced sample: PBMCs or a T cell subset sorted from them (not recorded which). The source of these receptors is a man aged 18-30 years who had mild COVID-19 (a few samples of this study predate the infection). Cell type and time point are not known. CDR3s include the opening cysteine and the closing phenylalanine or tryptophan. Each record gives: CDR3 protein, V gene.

CDR3aa: CASSQGQGVPETQYF
v_gene: TRBV4-3

CDR3aa: CASSLSTGPTDTQYF
v_gene: TRBV7-2

CDR3aa: CSASIWPEQFF
v_gene: TRBV20-1

CDR3aa: CASSRRAAVMNTEAFF
v_gene: TRBV5-1

CDR3aa: CASSQETGNTEAFF
v_gene: TRBV9

CDR3aa: CASSLGLSNEQFF
v_gene: TRBV11-2

CDR3aa: CAISESTNPNEKLFF
v_gene: TRBV10-3

CDR3aa: CASSHPGRTGRADTQYF
v_gene: TRBV7-9

CDR3aa: CASRPTGTRSGANVLTF
v_gene: TRBV6-5

CDR3aa: CASKQEGLARYEQYF
v_gene: TRBV5-6

CDR3aa: CASSLVGQMSTDTQYF
v_gene: TRBV5-5

CDR3aa: CASSLDTGYQPQHF
v_gene: TRBV5-1

CDR3aa: CASSLALGGTDTQYF
v_gene: TRBV7-9

CDR3aa: CASSYSTGRHYADTQYF
v_gene: TRBV6-2/TRBV6-3

CDR3aa: CASSLLGGGADTQYF
v_gene: TRBV5-1